This TCR beta chain was sequenced for a study of T cell repertoires in cytomegalovirus infection. Study-wide context: Use of recently identified HLA-C-restricted and well-studied HLA-B-restricted CMV epitopes was part of the study.

Trimming took 2 bases from V and 2 from J, leaving 15 bases between them. Per the germline V gene, CDR1 is SGDLS and CDR2 is YYNGEE. The CDR3 runs to 16 residues. This clonotype was counted between two and nine times. What it binds is unknown. A single record per CDR3 protein comes from TCRdb applying MiXCR to the reads. This table has 45,000 to 60,000 distinct CDR3 sequences, about 18% appearing once. This sequence originates from a human donor in good health (CMV status not recorded). Some clones in this sample may be carry-over from other donors' samples. The chain recombines TRBV9 with TRBJ2-3; a weak D match, TRBD2 (6 bases). The sample consisted of CD8+ T cells from cultured PBMCs, taken from culture after CMV antigen stimulation. The CDR3 DNA follows: TGTGCCAGCAGCGTCGCGGGGCGTGGTCCCACAGATACGCAGTATTTT. It is translated as CASSVAGRGPTDTQYF.